This T cell receptor beta chain stems from a study of cytomegalovirus exposure and HLA in healthy donors. As for the study in general: Early release data held tens of millions of unique TCRs from HLA-typed donors.

Study-level points and caveats: Within the data, a cluster of highly shared sequence variants was likely a sequencing artifact. The records held CMV serostatus as the only immune exposure information.

CDR1 and CDR2 (germline): SGHRS, YFSETQ. The CDR3 runs 13 residues. V was clipped by 2 bases and J by 3 bases, with 9 bases between them. Amplification used 60 Vbeta primers and 13 Jbeta primers. Libraries were prepared by immunoSEQ multiplex PCR; TCRdb keeps only in-frame clonotypes and omits some of them. The sample includes approximately 170,000 clones, approximately 79% of them seen just once. With respect to this clone: Its specificity is not known.

The receptor was derived from a human donor in good health. Sequencing was performed on PBMCs. The chain is built from TRBV5-1 and TRBJ2-7; D ambiguous. CDR3 in DNA: TGCGCCAGCAGCTTTACCGGCGGCTACGAGCAGTACTTC. Amino acids: CASSFTGGYEQYF.